Following are 21 T cell receptor beta chains from one sample sequenced in a study of blood T cell repertoires in COVID-19. Profiled with immunoSEQ multiplex PCR; TCRdb holds only in-frame clones, not every one. The sample includes around 250,000 clones, roughly 84% of them seen just once. The sequenced sample consisted of peripheral blood. These receptors were obtained from a human donor in a cohort sampled during active COVID-19.

This chain joins TRBV25-1 and TRBJ1-2; no clear D. Germline V gives CDR1 MGHDK, CDR2 SYGVNS. V lost 3 bases to trimming and J lost 1 base, with 9 bases between them. The CDR3 extends over 14 amino acids. The CDR3 loop reads CASSESGNNYGYTF. As DNA, the CDR3 is TGTGCCAGCAGTGAGTCGGGGAATAACTATGGCTACACCTTC.

The chain joins TRBV7-3 to TRBJ2-1, with D uncertain. Trimming removed 5 bases from V and 0 bases from J, with 11 bases in between. This CDR3 has 15 residues. Germline V gives CDR1 SGHTA, CDR2 FQGTGA. The DNA of the CDR3 is TGTGCCAGCAGCCTCAGGCCTATCTCCTACAATGAGCAGTTCTTC. Encoded protein: CASSLRPISYNEQFF. Complete variable domain (other parts from reference TRBV7-3 and TRBJ2-1): GAGVSQTPSNKVTEKGKYVELRCDPISGHTALYWYRQSLGQGPEFLIYFQGTGAADDSGLPNDRFFAVRPEGSVSTLKIQRTERGDSAVYLCASSLRPISYNEQFFGPGTRLTVL.

This chain links TRBV11-1 with TRBJ1-1; no definite D call. CDR1 is SGHAT and CDR2 is FQDESV in the germline V gene (reference sequence). This CDR3 contains 16 residues. V was clipped by 1 base and J by 1 base, with 13 bases between them. The CDR3: CASSLDSLTRNTEAFF. The CDR3 bases are TGTGCCAGCAGCTTAGACTCACTGACTCGGAACACTGAAGCTTTCTTT.

The genes are TRBV19 and TRBJ1-3; D uncertain. The CDR3 runs to 14 residues. Germline values: CDR1 LNHDA, CDR2 SQIVND (reference sequence). Trimming removed 4 bases from V and 0 bases from J, with 7 bases in between. The CDR3 region is CASSTQSSGNTIYF. CDR3 coding DNA: TGTGCCAGTAGTACACAGAGCTCTGGAAACACCATATATTTT.

The chain combines TRBV11-2 with TRBJ2-1, with 9 nucleotides matching TRBD1. Germline V gene data show CDR1 as SGHAT and CDR2 as FQNNGV. J gave up 15 bases and V 2 bases, and 5 bases lay outside the gene matches. CDR3 length equals 12 residues. Written as DNA, the CDR3 is TGTGCCAGCAGCTTACCGGGACAGGGTTTGTTCTTC. It yields the protein CASSLPGQGLFF.

This chain connects TRBV6-5 to TRBJ2-7; 12 bases match TRBD1. Germline-derived CDR1 and CDR2 are MNHEY and SVGAGI. V trimming: 6 bases; J trimming: 5 bases; junction bases outside the gene matches: 5. CDR3 length equals 14 residues. DNA for the CDR3: TGTGCCAGCAGCCGGGACAGGGGGCGCGACGAGCAGTACTTC. Its protein is CASSRDRGRDEQYF.

The chain joins TRBV4-2 to TRBJ2-3; D is possibly TRBD1 (5 bases). The CDR3 loop spans 13 amino acids. The V gene's germline CDR1 is LGHNA and CDR2 YNFKEQ. V gave up 0 bases and J gave up 4 bases, with 5 bases separating them. The CDR3 sequence is CASSQEGADTQYF. Written as DNA, the CDR3 is TGTGCCAGCAGCCAAGAAGGGGCAGATACGCAGTATTTT.

The V gene is TRBV6-6, the J gene TRBJ1-3; D not certain. Germline V CDR1 and CDR2: MNHNY, SVGAGI (reference sequence). V lost 7 bases, J lost 0 bases, and 13 bases lay in between. This CDR3 is 15 amino acids long. Here the CDR3 DNA reads TGTGCCAGCATTGAGACACTCCGCTCTGGAAACACCATATATTTT. It codes for CASIETLRSGNTIYF.

CDR3 coding DNA: TGTGCCAGCGGGACAAACAGCAATCAGCCCCAGCATTTT. Protein sequence: CASGTNSNQPQHF. J is TRBJ1-5 and V is TRBV6-5; TRBD1 might be the D (6 bases). V was trimmed by 8 bases and J by 1 base, leaving 9 bases between them. The CDR3 length is 13 residues. Germline V CDR1 and CDR2: MNHEY, SVGAGI.

The chain couples TRBV2 to TRBJ1-5; D perhaps matches TRBD1 (5 bases). Deletions cut 10 bases from V and 3 bases from J, with 16 bases between. Looked up from germline, CDR1 is SNHLY and CDR2 is FYNNEI. The CDR3 extends over 14 amino acids. In DNA, the CDR3 is TGTGCCACTTCCAGGGATCGTAACAATCAGCCCCAGCATTTT. As protein: CATSRDRNNQPQHF.

This clone was detected many times. The genes are TRBV13 and TRBJ1-1, with 9 bases that match TRBD1. The CDR3 runs 16 residues. The V gene's germline CDR1 is PRHDT and CDR2 FYEKMQ (reference sequence). V shed 5 bases, J shed 1 base, and the junction held 8 bases outside the gene matches. This chain's CDR3 is CASSPDRGLGNTEAFF. The CDR3 coding sequence is TGTGCCAGCAGCCCGGACAGGGGCCTGGGGAACACTGAAGCTTTCTTT.

This chain uses TRBV9 with TRBJ2-1; 7 bases agree with TRBD2. This CDR3 has 14 residues. Unmatched junction bases numbered 11, after V lost 10 bases and J lost 4 bases. Germline V CDR1 and CDR2: SGDLS, YYNGEE. CDR3 nucleotides: TGTGCCTCTTCGCGGGACGGGAGGTACAATGAGCAGTTCTTC. Its protein product is CASSRDGRYNEQFF.

The V call is TRBV15, the J call TRBJ2-1; a weak D match, TRBD2 (6 bases). The CDR3 has 14 residues. V dropped 3 bases and J dropped 7 bases, with 13 bases sitting between them. Germline V CDR1 and CDR2: LNHNV, YYDKDF (reference sequence). The CDR3 is CATSSGSSMNEQFF. Written as DNA, the CDR3 is TGTGCCACCAGCAGCGGGAGTAGCATGAATGAGCAGTTCTTC.

J is TRBJ1-2 and V is TRBV6-6; D is undetermined. This CDR3 has 11 residues. CDR1 and CDR2 (germline): MNHNY, SVGAGI (reference sequence). V lost 2 bases, J lost 7 bases, and 5 bases lay in between. CDR3 DNA sequence: TGTGCCAGCAGTTACGAGGGTGGCTACACCTTC. This sequence encodes CASSYEGGYTF.

The chain has TRBV6-1 and TRBJ1-1; a weak D match, TRBD1 (5 bases). Trimming shortened V by 2 bases and J by 8 bases, and 12 bases separated the two germline ends. CDR3 size: 13 residues. Germline V gives CDR1 MNHNS, CDR2 SASEGT. The CDR3 DNA follows: TGTGCCAGCAGTGAACAAGGGGAGGGGGAAGCTTTCTTT. Residues: CASSEQGEGEAFF.

The chain combines TRBV9 with TRBJ2-3; 7 bases match TRBD2. The CDR3 loop spans 15 amino acids. V lost 0 bases to trimming and J lost 5 bases; unmatched junction nucleotides: 6. The germline CDR1 and CDR2 sequences are SGDLS and YYNGEE. The CDR3 loop is CASSVVASGIDTQYF. CDR3 DNA: TGTGCCAGCAGCGTAGTGGCTAGCGGAATAGATACGCAGTATTTT.

The V gene is TRBV4-3, the J gene TRBJ1-3; D not resolved. CDR3 length equals 15 residues. CDR1 and CDR2 from the germline V gene are LGHNA and YSLEER. V was shortened by 1 base and J by 4 bases, with 11 bases between the two germline ends. CDR3 bases: TGCGCCAGCAGCCAAGTGGGAGTCGCCGGAAACACCATATATTTT. Its translation is CASSQVGVAGNTIYF.

The chain has TRBV28 and TRBJ1-1; D possibly corresponds to TRBD1 (6 bases). The CDR3 totals 14 residues. Germline lookup yields CDR1 MDHEN and CDR2 SYDVKM. Trimming shortened V by 4 bases and J by 1 base, and 10 bases separated the two germline ends. CDR3 residues: CASSSPGENTEAFF. CDR3 sequence (DNA): TGTGCCAGCAGTTCTCCAGGGGAGAACACTGAAGCTTTCTTT.

The genes are TRBV5-6 and TRBJ2-3, with D perhaps TRBD2 (7 bases). CDR3 size: 15 residues. Trimming removed 5 bases from V and 0 bases from J, with 13 bases in between. The germline V gene encodes CDR1 SGHDT and CDR2 YYEEEE. The CDR3 here is CASSRGAPSTDTQYF. The CDR3 bases are TGTGCCAGCAGTCGGGGGGCACCTAGCACAGATACGCAGTATTTT.

This chain connects TRBV4-1 to TRBJ2-7; 9 positions match TRBD2. The trim removed 8 bases at V and 4 bases at J, leaving 12 bases unmatched. Germline CDR1 MGHRA, CDR2 YSYEKL. The CDR3 length is 15 residues. This chain's CDR3 is CASSRGGAVMYEQYF. The CDR3 coding sequence is TGCGCCAGCTCGCGCGGGGGGGCCGTAATGTACGAGCAGTACTTC.

This clone was recorded only once. The chain links TRBV18 to TRBJ2-2, with no clear D. The CDR3 extends over 14 amino acids. Looked up from germline, CDR1 is KGHSH and CDR2 is LQKENI. The ends were cut back, 4 bases at V and 2 bases at J, with 8 bases in the middle. CDR3 protein: CASSQKTNTGELFF. The CDR3 DNA follows: TGTGCCAGCTCACAAAAGACAAACACCGGGGAGCTGTTTTTT.